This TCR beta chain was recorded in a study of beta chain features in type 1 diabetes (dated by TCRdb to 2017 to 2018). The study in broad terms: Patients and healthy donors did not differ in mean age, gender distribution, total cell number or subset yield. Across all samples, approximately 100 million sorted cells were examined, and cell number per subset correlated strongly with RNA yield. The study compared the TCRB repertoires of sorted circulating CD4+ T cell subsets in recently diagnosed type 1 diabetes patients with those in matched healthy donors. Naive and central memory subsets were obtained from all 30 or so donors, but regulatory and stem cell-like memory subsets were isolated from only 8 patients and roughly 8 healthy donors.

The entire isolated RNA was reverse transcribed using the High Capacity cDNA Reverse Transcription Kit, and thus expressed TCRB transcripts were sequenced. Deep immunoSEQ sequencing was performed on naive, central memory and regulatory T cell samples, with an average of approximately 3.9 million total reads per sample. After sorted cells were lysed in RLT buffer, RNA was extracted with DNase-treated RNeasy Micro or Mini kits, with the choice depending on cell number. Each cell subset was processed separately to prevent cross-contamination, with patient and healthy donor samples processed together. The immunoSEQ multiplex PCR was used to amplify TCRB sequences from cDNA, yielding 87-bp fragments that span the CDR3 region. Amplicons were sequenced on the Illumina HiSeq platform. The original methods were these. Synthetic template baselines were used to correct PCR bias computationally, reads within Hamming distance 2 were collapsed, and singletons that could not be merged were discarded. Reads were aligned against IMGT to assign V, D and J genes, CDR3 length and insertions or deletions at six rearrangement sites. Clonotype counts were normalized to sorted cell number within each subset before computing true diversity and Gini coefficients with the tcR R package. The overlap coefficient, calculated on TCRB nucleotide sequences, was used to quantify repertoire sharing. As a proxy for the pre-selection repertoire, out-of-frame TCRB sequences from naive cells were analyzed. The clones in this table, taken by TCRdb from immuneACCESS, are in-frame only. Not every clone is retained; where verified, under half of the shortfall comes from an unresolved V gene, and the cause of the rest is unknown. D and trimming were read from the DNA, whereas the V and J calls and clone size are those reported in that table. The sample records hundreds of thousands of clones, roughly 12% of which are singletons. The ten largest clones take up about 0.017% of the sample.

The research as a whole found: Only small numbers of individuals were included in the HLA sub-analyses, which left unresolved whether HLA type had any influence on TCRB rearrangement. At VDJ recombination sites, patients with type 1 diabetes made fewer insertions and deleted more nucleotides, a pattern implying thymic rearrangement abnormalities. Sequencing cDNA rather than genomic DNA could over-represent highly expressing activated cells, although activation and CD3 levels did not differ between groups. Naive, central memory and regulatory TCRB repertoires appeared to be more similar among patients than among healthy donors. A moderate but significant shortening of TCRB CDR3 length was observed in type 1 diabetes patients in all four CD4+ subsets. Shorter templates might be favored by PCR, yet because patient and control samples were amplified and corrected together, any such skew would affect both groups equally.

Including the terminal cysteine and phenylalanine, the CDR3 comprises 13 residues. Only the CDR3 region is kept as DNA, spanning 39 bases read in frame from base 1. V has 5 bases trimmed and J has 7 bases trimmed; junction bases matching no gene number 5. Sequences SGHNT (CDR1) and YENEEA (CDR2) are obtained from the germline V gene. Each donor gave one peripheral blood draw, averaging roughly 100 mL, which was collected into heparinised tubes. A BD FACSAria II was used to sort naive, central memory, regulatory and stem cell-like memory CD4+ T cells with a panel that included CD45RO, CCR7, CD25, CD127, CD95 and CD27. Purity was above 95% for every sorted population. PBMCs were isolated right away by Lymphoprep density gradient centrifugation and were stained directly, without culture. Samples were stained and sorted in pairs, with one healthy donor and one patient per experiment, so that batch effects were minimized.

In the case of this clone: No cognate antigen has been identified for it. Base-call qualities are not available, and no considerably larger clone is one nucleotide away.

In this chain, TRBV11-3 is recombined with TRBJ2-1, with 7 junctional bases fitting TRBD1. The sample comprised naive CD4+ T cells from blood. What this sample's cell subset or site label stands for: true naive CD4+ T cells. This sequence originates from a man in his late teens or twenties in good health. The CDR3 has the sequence CASSRGQRNEQFF. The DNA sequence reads TGTGCCAGCAGCCGGGGACAGCGTAATGAGCAGTTCTTC. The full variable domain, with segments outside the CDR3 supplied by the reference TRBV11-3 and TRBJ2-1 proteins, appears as EAGVVQSPRYKIIEKKQPVAFWCNPISGHNTLYWYLQNLGQGPELLIRYENEEAVDDSQLPKDRFSAERLKGVDSTLKIQPAELGDSAVYLCASSRGQRNEQFFGPGTRLTVL.